The text below deals with one T cell receptor (beta chain). In the authors' methods: Scientists estimated how many nucleated cells there were by amplifying reference gene primers. Profiling relied on immunoSEQ multiplex PCR, and the TCRdb table lists in-frame clones only, not all of them. That table gives V, J and clone size, and the DNA gave D and trimming. The sample consists of under 55,000 clones, almost 85% of them appearing once. This CDR3 comprises 13 residues. V was trimmed by 5 bases and J by 2 bases, leaving 9 bases between them. The V gene's germline CDR1 is SGHRS and CDR2 YFSETQ. This sample stems from a study of blood T cell repertoires in COVID-19.

V usage is TRBV5-1 and J usage is TRBJ2-3; D gene ambiguous. The sequencing input was peripheral blood. The receptor comes from a human donor in a cohort sampled during active COVID-19. The CDR3 DNA reads TGCGCCAGCAGTGTAGTCCTCACAGATACGCAGTATTTT. It is translated as CASSVVLTDTQYF.